These 18 T cell receptor beta chains came from one sample sequenced in a study of CD8+ T cells in alopecia areata (dated by TCRdb to between 2017 and 2018). This specimen's treatment or condition label, interpreted: oral pan-JAK inhibitor, 5-10 mg twice daily. Library prep was done by the immunoSEQ multiplex PCR assay. To provide template for TCR sequencing, every sample had RNA extracted and reverse transcribed into cDNA. As stored in TCRdb, this immuneACCESS dataset retains in-frame rearrangements with V and J assigned. A fraction of the clones does not appear; measured against another copy, unresolved V genes explain less than half of the discrepancy, and the remainder lacks a known reason. Present in this sample are more than 200,000 clones, 40% to 45% of which were seen just once. The ten largest clonotypes hold about 2.6% of the sample. The sample was CD4+ T cells sorted from blood, taken around week 37, from a patient treated with tofacitinib. The source of these receptors is a human donor with alopecia areata.

This clone was counted a few times. The rearrangement uses TRBV6-5 and TRBJ2-5; 10 bases match TRBD1. J lost 5 bases, V lost 5 bases, and 5 bases had no gene match. The CDR3 loop spans 14 amino acids. The germline V gene has CDR1 MNHEY and CDR2 SVGAGI. CDR3 in amino acids: CASSATGGDETQYF. The CDR3 bases are TGTGCCAGCAGTGCGACAGGGGGCGATGAGACCCAGTACTTC.

This clone showed up just a few times. In DNA form, the CDR3 reads TGTGCCAGCAGTGACCGGGGCCCGCAGTTCTTC. Protein sequence: CASSDRGPQFF. This sequence joins TRBV25-1 and TRBJ2-1; D may correspond to TRBD1 or TRBD2 (5 bases each). V lost 3 bases to trimming and J lost 12 bases, with 9 bases between them. CDR1 MGHDK and CDR2 SYGVNS come from the germline V gene. The CDR3 length is 11 residues.

This clone was recorded a few times. CDR3 DNA sequence: TGCGCCAGCAGCCTGGGGAATTACCAAGAGACCCAGTACTTC. It yields the protein CASSLGNYQETQYF. The genes are TRBV5-1 and TRBJ2-5; D not resolved. Germline V lookup: CDR1 SGHRS, CDR2 YFSETQ. Trimming stripped 4 bases from V and 0 bases from J, with 10 bases between. The CDR3 is 14 residues long.

A few counts support this clone. This chain joins TRBV28 and TRBJ2-5, with TRBD2 matching 11 bases. The trim removed 4 bases at V and 3 bases at J, leaving 7 bases unmatched. Germline assignment: CDR1 MDHEN and CDR2 SYDVKM. The CDR3 runs 16 residues. CDR3 region: CASSSPRLAGKETQYF. In DNA, the CDR3 is TGTGCCAGCAGTTCCCCTCGACTAGCGGGAAAAGAGACCCAGTACTTC.

This clone has only a few counts. This chain links TRBV29-1 with TRBJ2-1, with 7 nucleotides matching TRBD2. The CDR3 spans 13 residues. Germline-derived CDR1 and CDR2 are SQVTM and ANQGSEA. V dropped 2 bases and J dropped 10; count of bases not matched to a gene: 8. CDR3 DNA sequence: TGCAGCGTTGAAAGGCCAAGGGAGGGCGAGCAGTTCTTC. Translating it yields CSVERPREGEQFF.

The rearrangement joins TRBV19 to TRBJ2-3; 13 nucleotides align to TRBD2. Germline V gene lookup returns CDR1 LNHDA and CDR2 SQIVND (reference sequence). There are 15 residues in the CDR3. V lost 4 bases and J lost 5; bases outside the gene matches: 3. The chain's CDR3 is CASSKGTSGKDTQYF. CDR3 in DNA: TGTGCCAGTAGTAAAGGGACTAGCGGGAAAGATACGCAGTATTTT.

This clone has a handful of counts. The chain links TRBV18 to TRBJ1-4; D is unresolved. Trimming stripped 2 bases from V and 8 bases from J, with 9 bases between. This CDR3 contains 13 residues. From germline, CDR1 is KGHSH and CDR2 LQKENI. The CDR3 bases are TGTGCCAGCTCACCAATTGCTGGGGAAAAACTGTTTTTT. Translated, it gives CASSPIAGEKLFF.

This chain links TRBV7-3 with TRBJ2-1; D is undetermined. This CDR3 comprises 15 residues. CDR1 is SGHTA, CDR2 FQGTGA, per germline. V was pared by 5 bases and J by 5 bases, with 16 bases between. CDR3 region: CASSPQAHRNNEQFF. The CDR3 DNA reads TGTGCCAGCAGCCCCCAGGCCCATCGGAACAATGAGCAGTTCTTC.

This clone was found a few times. V gene TRBV7-9 combines with J gene TRBJ2-2, with D unresolved. V shed 4 bases and J shed 4 bases, with 7 bases lying between them. Germline CDR1 reads SEHNR; CDR2 reads FQNEAQ (reference sequence). The CDR3 is 13 residues long. The chain's CDR3 is CASSSYGTGELFF. The DNA of the CDR3 is TGTGCCAGCAGCTCGTATGGCACCGGGGAGCTGTTTTTT.

The V and J genes are TRBV2 and TRBJ2-7, with 9 nucleotides matching TRBD1. Germline loops: CDR1 SNHLY, CDR2 FYNNEI. The CDR3 runs 15 residues. The junction had 9 bases not matched to a gene; V was cut back by 6 bases and J by 3 bases. Here the CDR3 reads CASRVGTGSYYEQYF. The DNA for the CDR3 is TGTGCCAGCAGGGTGGGGACAGGGTCCTACTACGAGCAGTACTTC.

The chain links TRBV12-5 to TRBJ2-1, with D perhaps matching TRBD2 (5 bases). Deletions cut 3 bases from V and 7 bases from J, with 13 bases between. Per the germline V gene, CDR1 is LGHNT and CDR2 is FRNRAP. CDR3 length equals 14 residues. As DNA, the CDR3 is TGTGCTAGTGGTTTTTACGGGGAAGTAAATGAGCAGTTCTTC. This codes for CASGFYGEVNEQFF.

The chain recombines TRBV25-1 with TRBJ2-2, with D possibly TRBD2 on 6 matching bases. The V end was cut by 1 base, the J end by 5 bases, with 11 bases between. Germline CDR1 is MGHDK and CDR2 is SYGVNS. The CDR3 spans 15 residues. The CDR3 DNA is TGTGCCAGCAGTGAATTTGTCGGACTAACCGGGGAGCTGTTTTTT. It translates to CASSEFVGLTGELFF.

Only one count was recorded for this clone. The rearrangement uses TRBV5-1 and TRBJ2-2, with a tentative D call TRBD2 (6 bases). V was pared by 0 bases and J by 7 bases, with 13 bases between. The CDR3 spans 15 residues. CDR1 is SGHRS and CDR2 is YFSETQ in the germline V gene. CDR3 protein: CASSLEGLANGELFF. The CDR3 nucleotides are TGCGCCAGCAGCTTGGAGGGGCTAGCGAACGGGGAGCTGTTTTTT.

This clone came up a few times. This chain connects TRBV7-9 to TRBJ2-5; no firm D call. The CDR3 consists of 14 residues. CDR1 and CDR2 from the germline V gene are SEHNR and FQNEAQ (reference sequence). V was clipped by 1 base and J by 7 bases, with 13 bases between them. The CDR3: CASSLDSTRATQYF. The CDR3 region has the DNA TGTGCCAGCAGCTTAGATTCGACGAGAGCGACCCAGTACTTC.

The chain is built from TRBV9 and TRBJ2-1; tentatively, D is TRBD2 (7 bases). Germline CDR1 reads SGDLS; CDR2 reads YYNGEE. Trimming removed 4 bases at V and 8 bases at J, with 28 bases between. This CDR3 has 18 amino acids. CDR3 sequence reads: CASSTSPGRDTLLHEQFF. The CDR3 region has the DNA TGTGCCAGCAGCACCTCCCCGGGGAGGGACACCCTACTACATGAGCAGTTCTTC.

In its sample, this clone was seen once. V gene TRBV5-6 combines with J gene TRBJ1-2; no clear D gene. CDR1 SGHDT and CDR2 YYEEEE come from the germline V gene. CDR3 length: 14 residues. Trimming pared 3 bases from V and 4 bases from J, leaving 13 bases between. The CDR3: CASSSHNSPYGYTF. In nucleotides, the CDR3 is TGTGCCAGCAGCTCGCATAATTCCCCCTATGGCTACACCTTC.

This clone was seen a few times. The genes are TRBV4-1 and TRBJ2-3; TRBD2 agrees at 8 bases. CDR1 and CDR2 from the germline V gene are MGHRA and YSYEKL. With 9 bases clipped from V and 6 bases from J, the junction kept 14 bases outside the gene matches. The length of the CDR3 is 15 residues. The CDR3 region has the DNA TGCGCCAGTAGCAAAGCGGGGGATTGGGGCGATACGCAGTATTTT. Protein: CASSKAGDWGDTQYF.

V is TRBV7-9 and J is TRBJ1-4, with D possibly matching TRBD1 (5 bases). Germline assignment: CDR1 SEHNR and CDR2 FQNEAQ (reference sequence). The CDR3 has 14 residues. The V end was cut by 5 bases, the J end by 3 bases, with 10 bases between. The CDR3 DNA sequence: TGTGCCAGCAGCACCAGGGAGGCTAATGAAAAACTGTTTTTT. Encoded protein: CASSTREANEKLFF. The full variable domain, completed using reference TRBV7-9 and TRBJ1-4, is DTGVSQNPRHKITKRGQNVTFRCDPISEHNRLYWYRQTLGQGPEFLTYFQNEAQLEKSRLLSDRFSAERPKGSFSTLEIQRTEQGDSAMYLCASSTREANEKLFFGSGTQLSVL.